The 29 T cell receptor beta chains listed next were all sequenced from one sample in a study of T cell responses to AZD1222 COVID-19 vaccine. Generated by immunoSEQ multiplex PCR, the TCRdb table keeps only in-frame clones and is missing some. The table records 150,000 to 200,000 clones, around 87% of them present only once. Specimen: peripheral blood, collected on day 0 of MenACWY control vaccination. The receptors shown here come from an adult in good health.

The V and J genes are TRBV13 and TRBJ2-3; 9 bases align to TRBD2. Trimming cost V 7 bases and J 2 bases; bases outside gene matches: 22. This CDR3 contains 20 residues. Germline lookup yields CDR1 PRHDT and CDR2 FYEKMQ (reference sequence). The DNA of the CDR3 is TGTGCCAGCACCAGTAGGCCGGCGGGGGGGTCCCCTCAAGACACAGATACGCAGTATTTT. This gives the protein CASTSRPAGGSPQDTDTQYF.

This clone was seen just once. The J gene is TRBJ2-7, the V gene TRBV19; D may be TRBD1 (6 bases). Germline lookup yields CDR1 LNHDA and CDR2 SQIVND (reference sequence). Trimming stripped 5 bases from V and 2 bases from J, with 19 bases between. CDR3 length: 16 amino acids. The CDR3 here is CASSGAATGETYEQYF. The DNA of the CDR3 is TGTGCCAGTAGTGGGGCCGCGACAGGTGAGACCTACGAGCAGTACTTC.

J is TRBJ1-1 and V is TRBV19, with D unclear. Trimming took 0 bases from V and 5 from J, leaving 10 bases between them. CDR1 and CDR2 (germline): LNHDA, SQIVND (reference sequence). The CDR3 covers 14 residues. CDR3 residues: CASSIDSGGTEAFF. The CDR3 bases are TGTGCCAGTAGTATAGACAGCGGAGGGACTGAAGCTTTCTTT.

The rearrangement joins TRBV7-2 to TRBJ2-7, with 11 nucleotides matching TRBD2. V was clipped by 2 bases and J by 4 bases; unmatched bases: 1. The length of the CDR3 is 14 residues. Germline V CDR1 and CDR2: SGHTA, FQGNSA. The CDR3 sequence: CASSLTSGSYEQYF. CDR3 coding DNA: TGTGCCAGCAGCTTAACTAGCGGGAGTTACGAGCAGTACTTC.

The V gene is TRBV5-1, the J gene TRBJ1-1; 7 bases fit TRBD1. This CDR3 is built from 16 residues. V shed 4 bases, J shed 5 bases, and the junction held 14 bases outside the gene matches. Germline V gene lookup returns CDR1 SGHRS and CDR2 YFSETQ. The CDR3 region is CASSRDRVGGRTEAFF. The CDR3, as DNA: TGCGCCAGCAGCCGAGACAGGGTGGGTGGAAGGACTGAAGCTTTCTTT.

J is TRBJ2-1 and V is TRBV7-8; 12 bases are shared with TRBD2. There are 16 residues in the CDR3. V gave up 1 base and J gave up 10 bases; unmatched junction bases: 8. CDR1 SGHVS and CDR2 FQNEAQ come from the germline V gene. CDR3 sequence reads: CASSLEASGRGGEQFF. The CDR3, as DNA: TGTGCCAGCAGCTTAGAAGCTAGCGGGAGGGGGGGCGAGCAGTTCTTC. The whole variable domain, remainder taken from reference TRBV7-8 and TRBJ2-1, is GAGVSQSPRYKVAKRGQDVALRCDPISGHVSLFWYQQALGQGPEFLTYFQNEAQLDKSGLPSDRFFAERPEGSVSTLKIQRTQQEDSAVYLCASSLEASGRGGEQFFGPGTRLTVL.

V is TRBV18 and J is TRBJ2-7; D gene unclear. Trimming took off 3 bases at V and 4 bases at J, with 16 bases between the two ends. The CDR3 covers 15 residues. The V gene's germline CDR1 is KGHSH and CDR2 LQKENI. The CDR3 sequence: CASSPGSLNLYEQYF. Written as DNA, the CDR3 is TGTGCCAGCTCACCCGGGTCTCTTAATCTGTACGAGCAGTACTTC.

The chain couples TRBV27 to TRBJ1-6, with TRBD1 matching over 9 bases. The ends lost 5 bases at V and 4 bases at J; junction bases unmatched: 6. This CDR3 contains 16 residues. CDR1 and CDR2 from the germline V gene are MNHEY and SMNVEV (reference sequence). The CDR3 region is CASSPGQGKYNSPLHF. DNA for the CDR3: TGTGCCAGCAGTCCAGGACAGGGGAAATATAATTCACCCCTCCACTTT.

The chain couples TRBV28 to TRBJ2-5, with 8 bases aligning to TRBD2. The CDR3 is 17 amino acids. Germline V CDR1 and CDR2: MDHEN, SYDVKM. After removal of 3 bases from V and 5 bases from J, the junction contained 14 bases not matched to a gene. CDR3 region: CASSLDLGMTSVETQYF. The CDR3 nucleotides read TGTGCCAGCAGTTTGGACTTGGGGATGACTAGCGTGGAGACCCAGTACTTC.

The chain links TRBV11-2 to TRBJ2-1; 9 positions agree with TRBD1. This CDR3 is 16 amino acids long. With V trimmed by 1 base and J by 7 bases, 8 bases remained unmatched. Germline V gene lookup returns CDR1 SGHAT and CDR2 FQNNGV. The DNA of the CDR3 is TGTGCCAGCAGCTTAGGGGGGACAGGGCTAATGAATGAGCAGTTCTTC. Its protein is CASSLGGTGLMNEQFF.

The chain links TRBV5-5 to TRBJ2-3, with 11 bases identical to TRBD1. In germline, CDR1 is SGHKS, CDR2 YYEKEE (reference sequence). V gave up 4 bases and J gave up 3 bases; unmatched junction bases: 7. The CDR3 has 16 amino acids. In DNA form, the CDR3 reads TGTGCCAGCAGCCGGACAGGGGGCGGTTGGACAGATACGCAGTATTTT. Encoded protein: CASSRTGGGWTDTQYF.

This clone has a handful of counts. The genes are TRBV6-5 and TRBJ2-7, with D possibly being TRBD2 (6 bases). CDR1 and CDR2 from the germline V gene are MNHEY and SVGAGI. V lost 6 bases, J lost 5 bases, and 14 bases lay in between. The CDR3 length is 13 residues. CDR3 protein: CASSPGSFDEQYF. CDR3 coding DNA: TGTGCCAGCAGCCCCGGGAGTTTCGACGAGCAGTACTTC.

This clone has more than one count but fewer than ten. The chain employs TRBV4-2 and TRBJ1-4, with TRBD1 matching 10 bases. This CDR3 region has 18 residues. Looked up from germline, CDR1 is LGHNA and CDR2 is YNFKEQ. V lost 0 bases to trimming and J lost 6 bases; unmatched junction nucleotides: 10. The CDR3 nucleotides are TGTGCCAGCAGCCAAGACTGGACAGGGGGAAGGTTCGATGAAAAACTGTTTTTT. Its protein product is CASSQDWTGGRFDEKLFF.

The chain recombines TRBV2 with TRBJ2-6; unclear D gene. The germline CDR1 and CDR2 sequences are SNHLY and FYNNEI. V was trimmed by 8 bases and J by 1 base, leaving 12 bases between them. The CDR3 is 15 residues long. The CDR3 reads CASGTFGSGANVLTF. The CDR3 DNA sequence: TGTGCCAGCGGAACATTTGGGTCTGGGGCCAACGTCCTGACTTTC. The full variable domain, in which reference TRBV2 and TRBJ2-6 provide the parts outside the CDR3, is EPEVTQTPSHQVTQMGQEVILRCVPISNHLYFYWYRQILGQKVEFLVSFYNNEISEKSEIFDDQFSVERPDGSNFTLKIRSTKLEDSAMYFCASGTFGSGANVLTFGAGSRLTVL.

CDR3 protein: CASSSWTEETQYF. CDR3 coding DNA: TGTGCCAGCAGCTCGTGGACAGAAGAGACCCAGTACTTC. The chain is built from TRBV7-2 and TRBJ2-5; a weak D match, TRBD1 (6 bases). The CDR3 spans 13 residues. Germline CDR1 SGHTA, CDR2 FQGNSA. V was pared by 4 bases and J by 3 bases, with 9 bases between. Full variable domain (outside the CDR3, taken from reference TRBV7-2 and TRBJ2-5): GAGVSQSPSNKVTEKGKDVELRCDPISGHTALYWYRQSLGQGLEFLIYFQGNSAPDKSGLPSDRFSAERTGGSVSTLTIQRTQQEDSAVYLCASSSWTEETQYFGPGTRLLVL.

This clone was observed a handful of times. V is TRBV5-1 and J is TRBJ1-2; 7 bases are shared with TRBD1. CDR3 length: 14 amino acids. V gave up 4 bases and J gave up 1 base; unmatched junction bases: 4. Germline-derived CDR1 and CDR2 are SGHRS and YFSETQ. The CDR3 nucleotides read TGCGCCAGCAGCACGACAGGGAATAACTATGGCTACACCTTC. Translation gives CASSTTGNNYGYTF.

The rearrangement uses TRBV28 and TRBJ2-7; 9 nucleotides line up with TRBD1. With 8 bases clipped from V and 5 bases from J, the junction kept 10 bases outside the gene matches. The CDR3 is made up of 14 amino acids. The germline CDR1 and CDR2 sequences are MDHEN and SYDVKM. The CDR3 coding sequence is TGTGCCAGCGGGGCCGGGACAGGGCCCCACGAGCAGTACTTC. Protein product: CASGAGTGPHEQYF. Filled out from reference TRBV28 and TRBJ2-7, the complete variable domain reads DVKVTQSSRYLVKRTGEKVFLECVQDMDHENMFWYRQDPGLGLRLIYFSYDVKMKEKGDIPEGYSVSREKKERFSLILESASTNQTSMYLCASGAGTGPHEQYFGPGTRLTVT.

The CDR3 loop reads CASSLSLGVMKGEQYF. The CDR3 nucleotides read TGTGCCAGCAGCTTAAGTTTGGGAGTCATGAAGGGCGAGCAGTACTTC. The chain couples TRBV7-9 to TRBJ2-7; D perhaps matches TRBD2 (5 bases). The V end was cut by 2 bases, the J end by 6 bases, with 20 bases between. The V gene's germline CDR1 is SEHNR and CDR2 FQNEAQ (reference sequence). The CDR3 is 16 amino acids.

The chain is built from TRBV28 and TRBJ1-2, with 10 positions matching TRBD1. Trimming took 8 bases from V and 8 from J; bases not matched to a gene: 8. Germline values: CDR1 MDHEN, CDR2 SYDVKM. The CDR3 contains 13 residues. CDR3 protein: CASQDRGVLGYTF. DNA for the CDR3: TGTGCCAGCCAGGACAGGGGGGTTTTGGGCTACACCTTC.

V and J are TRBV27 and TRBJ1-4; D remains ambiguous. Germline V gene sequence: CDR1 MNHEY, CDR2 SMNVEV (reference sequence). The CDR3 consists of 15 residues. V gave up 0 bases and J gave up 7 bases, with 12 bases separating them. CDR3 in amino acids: CASSLSQFNLEKLFF. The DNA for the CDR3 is TGTGCCAGCAGTTTATCGCAGTTTAACCTTGAAAAACTGTTTTTT.

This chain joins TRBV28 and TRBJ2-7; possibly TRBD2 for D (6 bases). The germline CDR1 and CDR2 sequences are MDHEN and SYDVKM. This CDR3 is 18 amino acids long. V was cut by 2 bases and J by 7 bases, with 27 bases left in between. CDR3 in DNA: TGTGCCAGCAGTTTAATCCCCCCCACTAGCTCCGGCGGGTTAGAGCAGTACTTC. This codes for CASSLIPPTSSGGLEQYF. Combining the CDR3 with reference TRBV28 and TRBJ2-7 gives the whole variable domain DVKVTQSSRYLVKRTGEKVFLECVQDMDHENMFWYRQDPGLGLRLIYFSYDVKMKEKGDIPEGYSVSREKKERFSLILESASTNQTSMYLCASSLIPPTSSGGLEQYFGPGTRLTVT.

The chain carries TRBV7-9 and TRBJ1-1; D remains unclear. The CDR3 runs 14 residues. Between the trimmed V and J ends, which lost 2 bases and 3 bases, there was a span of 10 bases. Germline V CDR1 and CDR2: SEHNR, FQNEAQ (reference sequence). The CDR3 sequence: CASSLTRGDTEAFF. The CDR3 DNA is TGTGCCAGCAGCTTAACGCGGGGAGACACTGAAGCTTTCTTT.

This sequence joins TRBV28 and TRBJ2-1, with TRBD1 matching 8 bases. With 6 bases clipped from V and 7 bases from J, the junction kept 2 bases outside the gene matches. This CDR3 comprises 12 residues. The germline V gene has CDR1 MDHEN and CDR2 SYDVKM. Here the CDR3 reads CASRDRANEQFF. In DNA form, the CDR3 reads TGTGCCAGCAGGGACAGGGCTAATGAGCAGTTCTTC. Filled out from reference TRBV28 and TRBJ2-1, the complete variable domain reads DVKVTQSSRYLVKRTGEKVFLECVQDMDHENMFWYRQDPGLGLRLIYFSYDVKMKEKGDIPEGYSVSREKKERFSLILESASTNQTSMYLCASRDRANEQFFGPGTRLTVL.

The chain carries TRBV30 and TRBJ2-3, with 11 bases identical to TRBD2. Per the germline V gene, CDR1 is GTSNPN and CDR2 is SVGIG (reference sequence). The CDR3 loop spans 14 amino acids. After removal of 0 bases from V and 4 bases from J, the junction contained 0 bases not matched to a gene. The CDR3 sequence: CAWSVLAGADTQYF. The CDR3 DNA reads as TGTGCCTGGAGTGTACTAGCGGGAGCAGATACGCAGTATTTT.

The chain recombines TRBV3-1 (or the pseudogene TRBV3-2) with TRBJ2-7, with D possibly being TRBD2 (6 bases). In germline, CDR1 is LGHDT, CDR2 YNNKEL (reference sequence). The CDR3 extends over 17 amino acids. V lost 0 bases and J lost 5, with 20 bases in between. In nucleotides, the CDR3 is TGTGCCAGCAGCCAAGATGCTCGTCCAGGGAGGACCGACGAGCAGTACTTC. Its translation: CASSQDARPGRTDEQYF.

The CDR3 protein is CASSERAMIHF. DNA for the CDR3: TGTGCCAGCAGTGAAAGGGCCATGATCCACTTT. V usage is TRBV6-1 and J usage is TRBJ1-6; the D is unclear. CDR1 and CDR2 from the germline V gene are MNHNS and SASEGT. The CDR3 spans 11 residues. V dropped 2 bases and J dropped 17 bases, with 10 bases sitting between them.

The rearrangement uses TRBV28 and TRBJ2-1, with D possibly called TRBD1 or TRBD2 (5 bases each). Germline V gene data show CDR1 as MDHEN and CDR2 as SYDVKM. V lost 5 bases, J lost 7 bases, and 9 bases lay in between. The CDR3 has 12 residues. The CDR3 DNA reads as TGTGCCAGCAGTGGGACGGGGAATGAGCAGTTCTTC. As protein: CASSGTGNEQFF.

CDR3 amino acids: CATGQGATYNEQFF. As DNA, the CDR3 is TGTGCCACGGGACAGGGGGCCACCTACAATGAGCAGTTCTTC. V is TRBV10-3 and J is TRBJ2-1; 12 bases map to TRBD1. Germline V gene lookup returns CDR1 ENHRY and CDR2 SYGVKD. Trimming cost V 10 bases and J 2 bases; bases outside gene matches: 3. This CDR3 has 14 residues.

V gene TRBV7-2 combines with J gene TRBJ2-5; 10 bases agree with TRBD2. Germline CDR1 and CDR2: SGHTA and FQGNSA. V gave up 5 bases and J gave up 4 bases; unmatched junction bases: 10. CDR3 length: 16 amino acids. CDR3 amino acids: CASSPSGGGAGETQYF. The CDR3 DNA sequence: TGTGCCAGCAGCCCGAGCGGGGGGGGTGCAGGAGAGACCCAGTACTTC.